Shown below are 6 T cell receptor beta chains from a single sample sequenced in a study of cytomegalovirus exposure and HLA in healthy donors. Primers: 60 Vbeta forward and 13 Jbeta reverse. Data came from immunoSEQ multiplex PCR; TCRdb stores just in-frame clones and leaves some out. The profile covers fewer than 150,000 clones, with around 77% appearing a single time and 2% to 2.5% taken by the ten largest. The specimen sequenced was PBMCs. These receptors were obtained from a man between 25 and 39 years old in good health and CMV-seronegative.

The V call is TRBV28, the J call TRBJ2-2; TRBD2 aligns across 7 bases. In germline, CDR1 is MDHEN, CDR2 SYDVKM. V lost 6 bases and J lost 7; bases outside the gene matches: 11. This CDR3 region has 15 residues. The DNA for the CDR3 is TGTGCCAGCAGCCCGGCGGGGAGGGCCCACGGGGAGCTGTTTTTT. It yields the protein CASSPAGRAHGELFF.

V and J are TRBV10-1 and TRBJ2-3; 9 nucleotides match TRBD1. V was pared by 10 bases and J by 6 bases, with 17 bases of the junction left unmatched. Per the germline V gene, CDR1 is WNHNN and CDR2 is SYGVQD (reference sequence). This CDR3 contains 16 residues. This CDR3 reads CATYLIGDRVFDTQYF. DNA for the CDR3: TGCGCCACCTACCTGATTGGGGACAGGGTTTTCGATACGCAGTATTTT.

This chain links TRBV30 with TRBJ2-7, with TRBD1 matching 10 bases. Losses at the gene ends were 2 bases for V and 3 bases for J; bases not matched to a gene: 7. The CDR3 spans 15 residues. Germline CDR1 is GTSNPN and CDR2 is SVGIG (reference sequence). The CDR3 reads CAWSRIGTGDYEQYF. The CDR3 DNA reads TGTGCCTGGAGTAGAATCGGGACAGGGGACTACGAGCAGTACTTC.

This clone was observed once. This chain uses TRBV5-1 with TRBJ1-1, with D possibly matching TRBD1 (5 bases). V dropped 4 bases and J dropped 1 base, with 14 bases sitting between them. This CDR3 region has 15 residues. From germline, CDR1 is SGHRS and CDR2 YFSETQ. Here the CDR3 reads CASSPTGTGNTEAFF. The CDR3 bases are TGCGCCAGCAGCCCAACCGGGACTGGGAACACTGAAGCTTTCTTT.

The chain has TRBV7-2 and TRBJ2-3; 8 bases fit TRBD2. Germline V gene data show CDR1 as SGHTA and CDR2 as FQGNSA. The CDR3 covers 14 residues. The V gene end was trimmed by 3 bases and the J gene end by 9 bases; junction bases not matched to a gene: 8. This CDR3 reads CASSFGTSGRTQYF. CDR3 DNA: TGTGCCAGCAGCTTTGGAACTAGCGGTCGAACGCAGTATTTT. The full variable domain, with the rest looked up from reference TRBV7-2 and TRBJ2-3, is GAGVSQSPSNKVTEKGKDVELRCDPISGHTALYWYRQSLGQGLEFLIYFQGNSAPDKSGLPSDRFSAERTGGSVSTLTIQRTQQEDSAVYLCASSFGTSGRTQYFGPGTRLTVL.

The chain recombines TRBV4-1 with TRBJ1-5; no clear D gene. Germline V lookup: CDR1 MGHRA, CDR2 YSYEKL. This CDR3 has 15 amino acids. Trimming took 0 bases from V and 4 from J, leaving 10 bases between them. DNA for the CDR3: TGCGCCAGCAGCCAAGAGGGCGCCTGGAATCAGCCCCAGCATTTT. Residues: CASSQEGAWNQPQHF.